These 24 T cell receptor beta chains came from one sample sequenced in a study of human T cells and chemical hapten exposure (dated by TCRdb to the early 2020s). The time point label corresponds to: patch test 1, 2 weeks after DPC sensitization. The treatment or condition label of this sample denotes: therapeutic diphenylcyclopropenone sensitization with weekly scalp DPC. Library construction relied on RACE. For sequencing, a NextSeq 500 was employed. TCRdb applied fastp at Q25 and MiXCR to the public reads, then kept only in-frame beta chains. Each entry merges the rows of one CDR3 protein and shows their most common DNA and genes. In all, the sample holds 70,000 to 75,000 distinct CDR3 sequences, and around a third of those were seen once. Roughly 10% of the sample comes from the top ten. The material was whole blood, obtained in connection with sensitization to the hapten diphenylcyclopropenone (DPC). All receptors derive from a man aged 35-49 years with alopecia areata. Some clones in this sample may be carry-over from other donors' samples.

The rearrangement uses TRBV27 and TRBJ2-2; no clear D. The CDR3 is made up of 14 amino acids. The germline CDR1 and CDR2 sequences are MNHEY and SMNVEV (reference sequence). The V and J ends lost 7 bases and 5 bases respectively, with 14 bases between them. The CDR3 nucleotides are TGTGCCAGCACCCCCATGATGGGGACCGGGGAGCTGTTTTTT. This sequence encodes CASTPMMGTGELFF.

The V call is TRBV7-9, the J call TRBJ2-3; 13 bases are a match to TRBD2. The germline V gene has CDR1 SEHNR and CDR2 FQNEAQ (reference sequence). There are 17 residues in the CDR3. V trimming: 5 bases; J trimming: 3 bases; junction bases outside the gene matches: 8. The CDR3 reads CASSRGLAGKRTDTQYF. In DNA, the CDR3 is TGTGCCAGCAGCCGGGGACTAGCGGGAAAGCGGACAGATACGCAGTATTTT. Supplemented by reference TRBV7-9 and TRBJ2-3, the full variable domain reads DTGVSQNPRHKITKRGQNVTFRCDPISEHNRLYWYRQTLGQGPEFLTYFQNEAQLEKSRLLSDRFSAERPKGSFSTLEIQRTEQGDSAMYLCASSRGLAGKRTDTQYFGPGTRLTVL.

The genes are TRBV20-1 and TRBJ2-1; the match to TRBD1 covers 8 bases. The V gene's germline CDR1 is DFQATT and CDR2 SNEGSKA (reference sequence). The V gene end was trimmed by 0 bases and the J gene end by 5 bases; junction bases not matched to a gene: 9. The CDR3 is 16 amino acids. This chain's CDR3 is CSARDPGRGLDNEQFF. The CDR3 DNA reads as TGCAGTGCTAGAGATCCGGGCAGGGGGCTGGACAATGAGCAGTTCTTC.

The genes are TRBV7-9 and TRBJ1-2, with 9 bases identical to TRBD1. Germline CDR1 and CDR2: SEHNR and FQNEAQ (reference sequence). V trimming: 3 bases; J trimming: 6 bases; junction bases outside the gene matches: 8. The CDR3 consists of 15 residues. This CDR3 is CASSLRDRAFNGYTF. The DNA for the CDR3 is TGTGCCAGCAGCTTGCGGGACAGGGCATTCAATGGCTACACCTTC.

The rearrangement joins TRBV21-1 to TRBJ2-7; the DNA was not compared with TRBD2, the D call given in the table. TRBV21-1 is an annotated pseudogene. This CDR3 contains 16 residues. In DNA form, the CDR3 reads TGTGCCAGCAGCAAAATCGGCGGGAGGGCCTCGCACGAGCAGTACTTC. Translating gives CASSKIGGRASHEQYF.

This chain connects TRBV2 to TRBJ2-7; TRBD2 matches at 7 bases. Germline loops: CDR1 SNHLY, CDR2 FYNNEI. V lost 2 bases to trimming and J lost 3 bases; unmatched junction nucleotides: 4. CDR3 length equals 14 residues. The CDR3 is CASSETSGNYEQYF. As DNA, the CDR3 is TGTGCCAGCAGTGAAACAAGCGGGAACTACGAGCAGTACTTC.

This clonotype was seen a few times. This chain connects TRBV7-2 to TRBJ2-3, with 8 positions matching TRBD2. The CDR3 length is 16 residues. Trimming at V came to 3 bases and at J to 4 bases, leaving 9 bases not matched to a gene. CDR1 is SGHTA, CDR2 FQGNSA, per germline. CDR3 sequence (DNA): TGTGCCAGCAGCTTTAGCGGGACACCTGGCGCAGATACGCAGTATTTT. This sequence encodes CASSFSGTPGADTQYF.

The chain employs TRBV6-2 or TRBV6-3 and TRBJ1-1, with D unresolved. Trimming cost V 6 bases and J 4 bases, with 15 bases left between them. This CDR3 contains 14 residues. Germline lookup yields CDR1 MNHEY and CDR2 SVGEGT. In DNA form, the CDR3 reads TGTGCCAGCAGGCCATCCAGCCCGACCACTGAAGCTTTCTTT. It specifies CASRPSSPTTEAFF.

This clonotype was observed a few times. The rearrangement links TRBV7-9 to TRBJ1-5, with no clear D. V lost 3 bases to trimming and J lost 0 bases, with 9 bases between them. From germline, CDR1 is SEHNR and CDR2 FQNEAQ (reference sequence). The CDR3 is 15 residues long. The CDR3 region is CASSFSGNSNQPQHF. DNA for the CDR3: TGTGCCAGCAGCTTTTCGGGGAATAGCAATCAGCCCCAGCATTTT.

This clonotype was seen many times. The chain carries TRBV4-3 and TRBJ1-4; D is uncertain. Germline assignment: CDR1 LGHNA and CDR2 YSLEER. Trimming pared 0 bases from V and 8 bases from J, leaving 22 bases between. The length of the CDR3 is 18 residues. The CDR3 loop reads CASSQESATTQYGEKLFF. The CDR3 bases are TGCGCCAGCAGCCAAGAATCGGCAACGACACAATATGGCGAAAAACTGTTTTTT.

The genes are TRBV28 and TRBJ2-3, with 11 nucleotides matching TRBD2. The germline CDR1 and CDR2 sequences are MDHEN and SYDVKM. This CDR3 comprises 17 residues. Unmatched junction bases numbered 9, after V lost 5 bases and J lost 2 bases. Here the CDR3 reads CASSPQTLAGDTDTQYF. In DNA, the CDR3 is TGTGCCAGCAGTCCCCAGACACTAGCGGGGGACACAGATACGCAGTATTTT.

This rearrangement joins TRBV3-1 to TRBJ2-1, with TRBD1 matching 7 bases. Germline CDR1 LGHDT, CDR2 YNNKEL (reference sequence). V shed 3 bases, J shed 7 bases, and the junction held 3 bases outside the gene matches. The CDR3 contains 13 residues. The CDR3 bases are TGTGCCAGCAGCCAGGGACAGTTTAATGAGCAGTTCTTC. Residues: CASSQGQFNEQFF.

The CDR3: CAWSGHEQFF. The CDR3 DNA is TGTGCCTGGAGTGGTCATGAGCAGTTCTTC. This sequence joins TRBV30 and TRBJ2-1, with no clear D. Trimming shortened V by 1 base and J by 8 bases, and 3 bases separated the two germline ends. CDR3 length equals 10 residues. CDR1 and CDR2 (germline): GTSNPN, SVGIG (reference sequence).

This clonotype showed up just a few times. The chain recombines TRBV20-1 with TRBJ2-1; D not certain. Germline values: CDR1 DFQATT, CDR2 SNEGSKA (reference sequence). Trimming cost V 0 bases and J 0 bases, with 12 bases left between them. This CDR3 comprises 16 residues. CDR3 in DNA: TGCAGTGCTAGAGATGGGCTCAAGAGCTCCTACAATGAGCAGTTCTTC. It codes for CSARDGLKSSYNEQFF.

This clonotype has more than one count but fewer than ten. The V and J genes are TRBV12-3 or TRBV12-4 and TRBJ1-2, with D unresolved. The CDR3 length is 13 residues. The germline V and J ends were trimmed by 8 bases and 3 bases, with 13 bases remaining between them. The CDR3 nucleotides read TGTGCCAGCCGTCGGGCTGCGTACTATGGCTACACCTTC. Translated, it gives CASRRAAYYGYTF.

J is TRBJ1-1 and V is TRBV20-1; D is possibly TRBD1 (5 bases). CDR3 length: 15 amino acids. The V end was cut by 1 base, the J end by 3 bases, with 15 bases between. The germline V gene encodes CDR1 DFQATT and CDR2 SNEGSKA (reference sequence). CDR3 loop: CSARGHGAVYTEAFF. Here the CDR3 DNA reads TGCAGTGCTAGAGGTCACGGGGCGGTTTACACTGAAGCTTTCTTT.

This clonotype was detected only a few times. The chain employs TRBV27 and TRBJ2-3; D tentatively reads TRBD1 or TRBD2 (6 bases each). The V gene lost 2 bases and the J gene lost 5 bases, with 8 bases spanning the gap. CDR1 is MNHEY, CDR2 SMNVEV, per germline (reference sequence). The CDR3 loop spans 13 amino acids. CDR3 loop: CASSLRGEDTQYF. The CDR3, as DNA: TGTGCCAGCAGTTTAAGGGGGGAAGATACGCAGTATTTT.

The V call is TRBV2, the J call TRBJ1-4, with D possibly TRBD1 on 6 matching bases. The germline gives CDR1 SNHLY, CDR2 FYNNEI. Trimming removed 8 bases at V and 14 bases at J, with 15 bases between. This CDR3 contains 11 residues. CDR3 in amino acids: CASRWGTRLFF. CDR3 bases: TGTGCCAGCCGATGGGGGACACGCCTGTTTTTT.

The gene calls are TRBV12-3 or TRBV12-4 and TRBJ2-6; D unclear. The CDR3 contains 15 residues. With 2 bases removed from V and 2 bases from J, the gap between germline ends came to 7 bases. The CDR3 sequence is CASSLSRAGANVLTF. The CDR3 DNA sequence: TGTGCCAGCAGTTTATCCCGGGCTGGGGCCAACGTCCTGACTTTC.

V gene TRBV21-1 combines with J gene TRBJ2-5; the table's D call TRBD2 went unverified against the DNA. TRBV21-1 is assigned pseudogene status. The CDR3 consists of 16 residues. CDR3 amino acids: CASSKEPASGRETQYF. The CDR3 region has the DNA TGTGCCAGCAGCAAAGAACCAGCTAGCGGGAGGGAGACCCAGTACTTC.

The chain employs TRBV20-1 and TRBJ1-5; TRBD1 might be the D (6 bases). The CDR3 is made up of 15 amino acids. Germline-derived CDR1 and CDR2 are DFQATT and SNEGSKA (reference sequence). The V gene lost 1 base and the J gene lost 2 bases, with 12 bases spanning the gap. DNA of the CDR3: TGCAGTGCTAGAGCTACAGGGTCTGGCAATCAGCCCCAGCATTTT. This gives the protein CSARATGSGNQPQHF.

Only a few counts were recorded for this clonotype. The V and J genes are TRBV6-1 and TRBJ1-4; the D gene is possibly TRBD1 (5 bases). Trimming cost V 3 bases and J 5 bases, with 13 bases left between them. The CDR3 extends over 15 amino acids. Germline lookup yields CDR1 MNHNS and CDR2 SASEGT. The CDR3 DNA follows: TGTGCCAGCAGTGAGTCTTCAGGGATGAATGAAAAACTGTTTTTT. This codes for CASSESSGMNEKLFF.

The V gene is TRBV12-3 or TRBV12-4, the J gene TRBJ2-1, with TRBD2 identical over 11 bases. This CDR3 has 14 amino acids. V shed 3 bases and J 9 bases; nucleotides not matched to a gene: 4. The CDR3 protein is CASSLVAGGIEQFF. Written as DNA, the CDR3 is TGTGCCAGCAGTTTGGTAGCGGGAGGGATTGAGCAGTTCTTC.

The rearrangement uses TRBV2 and TRBJ2-7, with D maybe TRBD2 (6 bases). Germline CDR1 reads SNHLY; CDR2 reads FYNNEI. The CDR3 runs 15 residues. The germline V and J ends were trimmed by 5 bases and 3 bases, with 17 bases remaining between them. The CDR3 bases are TGTGCCAGCAGTACCCCCGGGAGCAAAAACTACGAGCAGTACTTC. Its translation is CASSTPGSKNYEQYF.